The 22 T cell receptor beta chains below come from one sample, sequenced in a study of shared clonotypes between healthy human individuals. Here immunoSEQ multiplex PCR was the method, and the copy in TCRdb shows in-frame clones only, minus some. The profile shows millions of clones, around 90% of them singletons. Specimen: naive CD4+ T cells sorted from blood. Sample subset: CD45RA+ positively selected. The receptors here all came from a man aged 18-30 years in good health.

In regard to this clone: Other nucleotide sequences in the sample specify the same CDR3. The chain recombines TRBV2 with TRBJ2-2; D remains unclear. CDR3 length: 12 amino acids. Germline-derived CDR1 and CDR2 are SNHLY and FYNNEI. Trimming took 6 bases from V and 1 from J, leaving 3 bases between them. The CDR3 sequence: CASRENTGELFF. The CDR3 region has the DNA TGTGCCAGCAGAGAGAACACCGGGGAGCTGTTTTTT.

CDR3 coding DNA: TGTGCCAGCAGTTACCGGCGGGAGGGCCTGAATGAGCAGTTCTTC. Residues: CASSYRREGLNEQFF. The rearrangement uses TRBV6-5 and TRBJ2-1; TRBD2 matches 9 bases. Germline V CDR1 and CDR2: MNHEY, SVGAGI. The V and J ends lost 2 bases and 7 bases, in that order; junction bases with no gene match: 6. The CDR3 runs to 15 residues.

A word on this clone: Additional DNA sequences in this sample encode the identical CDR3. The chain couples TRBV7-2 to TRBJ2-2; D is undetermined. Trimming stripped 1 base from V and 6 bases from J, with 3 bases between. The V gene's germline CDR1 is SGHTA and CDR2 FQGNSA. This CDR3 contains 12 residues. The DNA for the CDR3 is TGTGCCAGCAGCTTAGTTCCCGGGGAGCTGTTTTTT. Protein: CASSLVPGELFF. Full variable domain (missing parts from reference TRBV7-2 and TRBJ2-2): GAGVSQSPSNKVTEKGKDVELRCDPISGHTALYWYRQSLGQGLEFLIYFQGNSAPDKSGLPSDRFSAERTGGSVSTLTIQRTQQEDSAVYLCASSLVPGELFFGEGSRLTVL.

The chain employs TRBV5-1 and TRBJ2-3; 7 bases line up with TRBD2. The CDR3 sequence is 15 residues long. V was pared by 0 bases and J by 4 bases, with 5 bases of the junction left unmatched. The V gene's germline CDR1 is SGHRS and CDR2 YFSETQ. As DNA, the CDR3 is TGCGCCAGCAGCTTGGGCAGCGGGAAATCAGATACGCAGTATTTT. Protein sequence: CASSLGSGKSDTQYF.

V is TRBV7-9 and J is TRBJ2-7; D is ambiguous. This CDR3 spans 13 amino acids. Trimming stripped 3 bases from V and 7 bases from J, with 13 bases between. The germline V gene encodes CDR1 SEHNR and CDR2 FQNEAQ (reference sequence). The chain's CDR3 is CASSLGIPWEQYF. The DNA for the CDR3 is TGTGCCAGCAGCTTGGGGATCCCTTGGGAGCAGTACTTC.

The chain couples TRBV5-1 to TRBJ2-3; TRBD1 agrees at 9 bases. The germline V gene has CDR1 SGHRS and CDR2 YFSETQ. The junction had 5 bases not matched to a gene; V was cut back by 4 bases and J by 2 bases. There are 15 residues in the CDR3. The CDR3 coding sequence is TGCGCCAGCAGCCGGACAGGGGAGGCCACAGATACGCAGTATTTT. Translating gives CASSRTGEATDTQYF.

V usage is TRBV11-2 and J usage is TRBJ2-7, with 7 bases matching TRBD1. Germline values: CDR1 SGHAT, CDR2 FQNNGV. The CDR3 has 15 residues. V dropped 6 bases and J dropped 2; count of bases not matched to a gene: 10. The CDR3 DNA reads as TGTGCCAGCAGTTACGAAGGGACAGCTGCCTACGAGCAGTACTTC. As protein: CASSYEGTAAYEQYF.

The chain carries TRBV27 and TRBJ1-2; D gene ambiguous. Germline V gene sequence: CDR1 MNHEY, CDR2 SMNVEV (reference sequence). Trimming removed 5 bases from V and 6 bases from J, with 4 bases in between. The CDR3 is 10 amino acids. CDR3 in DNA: TGTGCCAGCAGTGCCGATGGCTACACCTTC. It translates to CASSADGYTF.

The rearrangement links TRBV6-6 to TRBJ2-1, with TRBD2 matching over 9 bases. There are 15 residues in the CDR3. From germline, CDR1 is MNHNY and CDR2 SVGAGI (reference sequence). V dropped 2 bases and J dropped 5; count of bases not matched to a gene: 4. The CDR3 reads CASSYGASGNNEQFF. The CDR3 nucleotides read TGTGCCAGCAGTTACGGCGCTAGCGGGAACAATGAGCAGTTCTTC.

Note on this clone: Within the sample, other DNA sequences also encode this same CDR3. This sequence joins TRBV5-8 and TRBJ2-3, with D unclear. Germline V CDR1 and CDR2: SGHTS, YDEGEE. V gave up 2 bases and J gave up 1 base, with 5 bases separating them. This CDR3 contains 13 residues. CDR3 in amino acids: CASSLTGTDTQYF. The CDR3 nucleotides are TGTGCCAGCAGCTTAACCGGCACAGATACGCAGTATTTT.

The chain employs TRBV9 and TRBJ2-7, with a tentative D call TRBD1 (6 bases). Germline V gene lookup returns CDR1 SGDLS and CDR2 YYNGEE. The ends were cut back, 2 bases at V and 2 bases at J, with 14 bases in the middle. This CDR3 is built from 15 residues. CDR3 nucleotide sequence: TGTGCCAGCAGCGTGGACCCAGGGGCGACCTACGAGCAGTACTTC. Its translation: CASSVDPGATYEQYF.

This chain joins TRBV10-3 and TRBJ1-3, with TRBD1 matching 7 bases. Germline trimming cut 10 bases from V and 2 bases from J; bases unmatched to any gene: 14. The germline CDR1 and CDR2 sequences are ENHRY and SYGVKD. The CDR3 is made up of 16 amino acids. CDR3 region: CATRTNSGQAGNTIYF. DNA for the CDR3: TGTGCCACCCGCACCAACTCCGGACAGGCTGGAAACACCATATATTTT.

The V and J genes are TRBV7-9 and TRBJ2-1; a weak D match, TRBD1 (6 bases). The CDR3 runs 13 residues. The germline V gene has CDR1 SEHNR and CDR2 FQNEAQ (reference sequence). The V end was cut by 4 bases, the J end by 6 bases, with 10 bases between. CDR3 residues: CASSSIGGNEQFF. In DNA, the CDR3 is TGTGCCAGCAGCTCAATAGGGGGCAATGAGCAGTTCTTC.

CDR3 in DNA: TGTGCCAGCAGCGAACTGGGACAGGGTACAGATACGCAGTATTTT. Translated, it gives CASSELGQGTDTQYF. The chain employs TRBV7-2 and TRBJ2-3; 9 nucleotides line up with TRBD1. This CDR3 contains 15 residues. The trim removed 5 bases at V and 3 bases at J, leaving 6 bases unmatched. Germline V gene data show CDR1 as SGHTA and CDR2 as FQGNSA.

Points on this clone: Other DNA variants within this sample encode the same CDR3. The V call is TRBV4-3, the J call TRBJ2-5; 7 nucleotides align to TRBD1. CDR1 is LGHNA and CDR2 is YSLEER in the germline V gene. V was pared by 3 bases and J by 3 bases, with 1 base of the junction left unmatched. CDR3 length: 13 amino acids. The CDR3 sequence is CASSQTGKETQYF. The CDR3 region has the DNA TGCGCCAGCAGCCAGACAGGGAAAGAGACCCAGTACTTC.

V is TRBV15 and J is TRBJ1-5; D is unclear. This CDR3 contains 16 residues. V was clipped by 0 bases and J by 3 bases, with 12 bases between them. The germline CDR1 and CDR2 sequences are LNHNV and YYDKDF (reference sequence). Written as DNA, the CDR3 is TGTGCCACCAGCAGAGATCAAACTGGGGTCAATCAGCCCCAGCATTTT. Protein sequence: CATSRDQTGVNQPQHF.

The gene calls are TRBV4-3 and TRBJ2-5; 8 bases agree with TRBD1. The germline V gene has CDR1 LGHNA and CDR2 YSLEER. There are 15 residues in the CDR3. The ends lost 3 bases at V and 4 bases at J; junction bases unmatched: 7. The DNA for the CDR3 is TGCGCCAGCAGCCAGCTGACAGGGGCAATAGAGACCCAGTACTTC. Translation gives CASSQLTGAIETQYF.

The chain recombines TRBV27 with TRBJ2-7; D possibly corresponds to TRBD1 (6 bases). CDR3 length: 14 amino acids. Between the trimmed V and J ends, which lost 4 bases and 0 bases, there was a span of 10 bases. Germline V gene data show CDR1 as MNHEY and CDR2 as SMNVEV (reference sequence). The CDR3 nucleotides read TGTGCCAGCAGTTCAGGGACATTCTCCTACGAGCAGTACTTC. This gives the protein CASSSGTFSYEQYF.

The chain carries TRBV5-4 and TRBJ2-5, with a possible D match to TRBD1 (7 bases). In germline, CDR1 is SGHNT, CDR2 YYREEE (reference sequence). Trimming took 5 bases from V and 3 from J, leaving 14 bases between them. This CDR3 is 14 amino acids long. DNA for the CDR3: TGTGCCAGCAGACGGGAGACAGGGAAAGAGACCCAGTACTTC. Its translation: CASRRETGKETQYF.

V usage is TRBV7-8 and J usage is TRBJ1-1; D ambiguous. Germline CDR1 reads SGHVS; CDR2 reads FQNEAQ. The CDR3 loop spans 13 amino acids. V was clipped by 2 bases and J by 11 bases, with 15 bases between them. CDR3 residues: CASSLFVSRGAFF. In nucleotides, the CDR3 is TGTGCCAGCAGCTTATTTGTTTCGCGTGGGGCTTTCTTT.

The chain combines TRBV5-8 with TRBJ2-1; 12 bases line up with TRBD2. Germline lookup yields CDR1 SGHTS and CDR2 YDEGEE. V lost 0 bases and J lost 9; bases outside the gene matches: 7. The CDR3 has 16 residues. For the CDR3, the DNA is TGTGCCAGCAGCTTGGACGCCCTAGCGGGAGGGTCTGAGCAGTTCTTC. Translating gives CASSLDALAGGSEQFF. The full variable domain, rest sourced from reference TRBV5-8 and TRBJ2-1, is EAGVTQSPTHLIKTRGQQATLRCSPISGHTSVYWYQQALGLGLQFLLWYDEGEERNRGNFPPRFSGRQFPNYSSELNVNALELEDSALYLCASSLDALAGGSEQFFGPGTRLTVL.

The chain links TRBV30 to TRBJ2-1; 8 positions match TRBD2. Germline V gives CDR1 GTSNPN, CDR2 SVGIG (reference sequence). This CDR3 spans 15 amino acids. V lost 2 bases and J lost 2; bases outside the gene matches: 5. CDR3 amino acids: CAWSPGGAPYNEQFF. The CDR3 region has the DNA TGTGCCTGGAGTCCGGGGGGGGCCCCCTACAATGAGCAGTTCTTC.